This T cell receptor beta chain was identified in a study of cytomegalovirus exposure and HLA in healthy donors. Separate from the approximately 730-subject first cohort, the 120-subject validation cohort was the one that the donors belonged to. Overall study results and limits: One later analysis, an examination of the approximately 130 validation repertoires, found that first-cohort TCR clusters tended to co-occur in them. Usually a TCR sequence was rare, but some public TCRs were found in many donors. Overall, roughly 160 TCR beta chains were annotated as cytomegalovirus-associated.

As for this clone: Antigen specificity is unknown.

Clones were sequenced by immunoSEQ multiplex PCR, and TCRdb holds only the in-frame ones, with some missing. The sample includes tens of thousands of clones, approximately 96% of them seen just once. The V gene end was trimmed by 4 bases and the J gene end by 5 bases; junction bases not matched to a gene: 5. Germline CDR1 and CDR2: MNHNS and SASEGT. This CDR3 spans 13 amino acids. The chain employs TRBV6-1 and TRBJ2-7; 7 nucleotides agree with TRBD1. Sequenced: PBMCs. The receptor was isolated from a young woman in good health and CMV-seropositive. CDR3 protein: CASSGGQPDEQYF. The DNA of the CDR3 is TGTGCCAGCAGTGGGGGACAGCCCGACGAGCAGTACTTC.